This T cell receptor beta chain was identified during a study of blood T cell repertoires in COVID-19. Study at large: Spain, Italy and the United States supplied samples that represented acute and convalescent COVID-19. Sources were T cells, B-cell-depleted T cells, or PBMCs; the material itself was cDNA or gDNA.

The Seattle patients, enrolled during active infection, were followed longitudinally. In the original workflow: For nucleated cells, counts were estimated from reference gene primer amplification. Using immunoSEQ multiplex PCR, the repertoire was profiled, and TCRdb retains in-frame clones only, with some absent. For V, J and clone size, that table is used; D and trimming come from the DNA. The sample includes tens of thousands of clones, over 75% of them seen just once. The CDR3 covers 16 residues. Between the trimmed V and J ends, which lost 6 bases and 3 bases, there was a span of 18 bases. The V gene's germline CDR1 is SNHLY and CDR2 FYNNEI.

The specimen sequenced was peripheral blood. The receptor was derived from an elderly woman with COVID-19, enrolled during active disease. The V gene is TRBV2, the J gene TRBJ1-5; maybe TRBD1 (5 bases). The DNA for the CDR3 is TGTGCCAGCAGCGGGGTAGGCGGGGGGATCAATCAGCCCCAGCATTTT. Translated, it gives CASSGVGGGINQPQHF.